This TCR beta chain came from a study of cytomegalovirus exposure and HLA in healthy donors. This CDR3 is built from 13 residues. Trimming took off 7 bases at V and 4 bases at J, with 13 bases between the two ends. The germline V gene encodes CDR1 SNHLY and CDR2 FYNNEI. Concerning this clone: The antigen is not known.

The study, taken as a whole, reports: Some segments of the V type, notably TRBV6-2 and TRBV6-3, were excluded as indistinguishable.

Despite likely unrecorded immune exposures, the donors were nominally healthy at the time of sampling. Researchers ran the PCR with 60 Vbeta and 13 Jbeta primers. Data came from immunoSEQ multiplex PCR; TCRdb stores just in-frame clones and leaves some out. The data show 120,000 or so clones, 60% to 80% seen once. The chain joins TRBV2 to TRBJ1-1, with a weak D call TRBD1 (6 bases). This clonotype originated in a man aged 50 to 60 in good health and CMV-seropositive. The sequenced sample consisted of PBMCs. The CDR3 loop is CASTGARTTEAFF. CDR3 sequence (DNA): TGTGCCAGCACAGGGGCGCGGACCACTGAAGCTTTCTTT.